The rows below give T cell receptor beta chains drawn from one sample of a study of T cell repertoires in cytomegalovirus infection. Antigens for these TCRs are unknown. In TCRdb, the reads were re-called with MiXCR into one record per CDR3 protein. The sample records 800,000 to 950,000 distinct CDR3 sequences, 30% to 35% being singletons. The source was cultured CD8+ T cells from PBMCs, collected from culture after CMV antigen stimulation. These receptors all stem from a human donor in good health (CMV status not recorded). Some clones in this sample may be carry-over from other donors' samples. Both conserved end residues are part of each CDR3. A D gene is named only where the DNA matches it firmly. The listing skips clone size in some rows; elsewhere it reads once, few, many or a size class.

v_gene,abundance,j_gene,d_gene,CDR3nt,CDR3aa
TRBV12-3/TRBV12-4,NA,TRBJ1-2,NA,TGTGCCAGCAGTTCCCTATGGGACTATGGCTACACCTTC,CASSSLWDYGYTF
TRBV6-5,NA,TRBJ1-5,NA,TGTGCCAGCAGCTGGGGACAACATAGCAATCAGCCCCAGCATTTT,CASSWGQHSNQPQHF
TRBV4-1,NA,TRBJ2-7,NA,TGCGCCAGCAGCCAAGGAAGGGATACCGAGCAGTACTTC,CASSQGRDTEQYF
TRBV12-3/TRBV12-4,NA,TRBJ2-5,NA,TGTGCCAGCACCGACTCAGGGGCCGAGACCCAGTACTTC,CASTDSGAETQYF
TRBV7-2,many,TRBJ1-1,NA,TGTGCCAGCAGCCCAAACCCCGGAGGGGGTTACACTGAAGCTTTCTTT,CASSPNPGGGYTEAFF
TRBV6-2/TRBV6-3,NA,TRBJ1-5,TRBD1,TGTGCCAGCGGGGGACAGGGCAGGGCTCAGCCCCAGCATTTT,CASGGQGRAQPQHF
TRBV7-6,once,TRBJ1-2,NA,TGTGCCAGCAGTCCGGCTGGGAGTGGCTACACCTTC,CASSPAGSGYTF
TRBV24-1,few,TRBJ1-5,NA,TGTGCCACCAGTGATTTGCCTGACGATCAGCCCCAGCATTTT,CATSDLPDDQPQHF
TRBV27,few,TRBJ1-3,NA,TGTGCCAGCAGTTTATCGGCTTTCGGAAACACCATATATTTT,CASSLSAFGNTIYF
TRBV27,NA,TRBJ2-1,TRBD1,TGTGCCAGCAGTTTAGGTGGTTTAAGTGCAGGGGGATGGGAGCAGTTCTTC,CASSLGGLSAGGWEQFF
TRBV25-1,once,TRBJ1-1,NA,TGTGCCAGCAGTGACACTACAGGGTCCACTGAAGCTTTCTTT,CASSDTTGSTEAFF
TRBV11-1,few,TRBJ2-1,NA,TGTGCCAGCAGCTTAAACCCCCCAGGCCCTTACAATGAGCAGTTCTTC,CASSLNPPGPYNEQFF
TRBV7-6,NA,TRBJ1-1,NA,TGTGCCAGCAGCCCGAACGGGATAGAAGCTTTCTTT,CASSPNGIEAFF
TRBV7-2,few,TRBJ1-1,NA,TGTGCCAGCAGCTTAGCGGTGGCTGGATCTGAAGCTTTCTTT,CASSLAVAGSEAFF
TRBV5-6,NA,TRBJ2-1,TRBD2,TGTGCCAGCAGCTCGAAAAAGAAGACTAGCGGGGGGAGCTCCTACAATGAGCAGTTCTTC,CASSSKKKTSGGSSYNEQFF
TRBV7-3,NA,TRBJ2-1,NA,TGTGCCAGCAGCCCCTCCCCGGACAATGAGCAGTTCTTC,CASSPSPDNEQFF
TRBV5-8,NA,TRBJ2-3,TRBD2,TGTGCCAGCAGCGCGAAATTACTAGCGGGGGGCACAGATACGCAGTATTTT,CASSAKLLAGGTDTQYF
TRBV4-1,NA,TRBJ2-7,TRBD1,TGCGCCAGCAGCCACCCGGGACAGGGGGTCTACGAGCAGTACTTC,CASSHPGQGVYEQYF
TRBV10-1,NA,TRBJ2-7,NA,TGCGCCATCAGCCTAGACAGCTACGAGCAGTACTTC,CAISLDSYEQYF
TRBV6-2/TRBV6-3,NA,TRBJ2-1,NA,TGTGCCAGCAGTTACTCGATTTATGAGCAGTTCTTC,CASSYSIYEQFF
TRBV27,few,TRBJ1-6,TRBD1,TGTGCCAGCAGTTCTGGACAGGGGGATTCACCCCTCCACTTT,CASSSGQGDSPLHF
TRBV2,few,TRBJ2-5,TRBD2,TGTGCCAGCACCCCCTCCGGACTGCGGGGGGTTGTAGAGACCCAGTACTTC,CASTPSGLRGVVETQYF
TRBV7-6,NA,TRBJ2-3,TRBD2,TGTGCCAGCAGCTGGCAGACTAGCGGGGATAGCACAGATACGCAGTATTTT,CASSWQTSGDSTDTQYF
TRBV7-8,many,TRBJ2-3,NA,TGTGCCAGCAGCACAGGGTACACAGATACGCAGTATTTT,CASSTGYTDTQYF
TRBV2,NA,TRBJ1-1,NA,TGTGTCAGCACAGAGTGGACAGCCGACACTGAAGCTTTCTTT,CVSTEWTADTEAFF
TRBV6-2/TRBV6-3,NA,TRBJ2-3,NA,TGTGCCAGCAGTAGTGGGGCGGGTAGGAGCACAGATACGCAGTATTTT,CASSSGAGRSTDTQYF
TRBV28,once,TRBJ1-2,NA,TGTGCCAGCAGTTTCGGGGGGTCAGATTATGGCTACACCTTC,CASSFGGSDYGYTF
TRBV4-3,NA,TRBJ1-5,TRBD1,TGCGCCAGCAGCCTTACCGGGGACAGCGATCAGCCCCAGCATTTT,CASSLTGDSDQPQHF
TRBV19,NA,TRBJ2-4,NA,TGTGCCAGTAGTACCGGACGGCGGAAAAACATTCAGTACTTC,CASSTGRRKNIQYF
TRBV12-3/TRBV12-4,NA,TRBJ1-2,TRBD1,TGTGCCAGCAGTTTAGGCCCCAGGGGGCTCTATGGCTACACCTTC,CASSLGPRGLYGYTF
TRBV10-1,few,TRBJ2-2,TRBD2,TGCGCCAGCAGCAAACTAGCGGGGGGTCACACCGGGGAGCTGTTTTTT,CASSKLAGGHTGELFF
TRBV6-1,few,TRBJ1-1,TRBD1,TGTGCCAGCAGTGAAGGACAGGGCTGGGTAGCTTTCTTT,CASSEGQGWVAFF
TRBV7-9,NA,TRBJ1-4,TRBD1,TGTGCCAGCAGCTCCGACAGGGAGGCTAATGAAAAACTGTTTTTT,CASSSDREANEKLFF
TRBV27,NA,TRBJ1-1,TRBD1,TGTGCCAACAGTTCGACAGGGGCTAACACTGAAGCTTTCTTT,CANSSTGANTEAFF
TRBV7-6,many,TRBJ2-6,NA,TGTGCCAGCAGCTTAGGCAGCAGGGTGTCTGGGGCCAACGTCCTGACTTTC,CASSLGSRVSGANVLTF
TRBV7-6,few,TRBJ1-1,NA,TGTGCCAGCAGCTTAGGTCGTCAGGACACTGAAGCTTTCTTT,CASSLGRQDTEAFF
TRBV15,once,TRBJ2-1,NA,TGTGCCACCAGCAGAGATCTCTCCGGGGGCGTTGCTAATGAGCAGTTCTTC,CATSRDLSGGVANEQFF
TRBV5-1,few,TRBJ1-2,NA,TGCGCCAGCAGCTCGACAGGCTCCCCTGGGAGTGACTATGGCTACACCTTC,CASSSTGSPGSDYGYTF
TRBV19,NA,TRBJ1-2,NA,TGTGCCAGTGGATGGATGGAGAACTATGGCTACACCTTC,CASGWMENYGYTF
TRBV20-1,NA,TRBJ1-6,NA,TGCAGTGCTAGGGAAAGGACACGGCCGTATTCACCCCTCCACTTT,CSARERTRPYSPLHF
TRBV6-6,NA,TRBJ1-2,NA,TGTGCCAGCAGTATTTCTCAAACGGGAGGGGGCTATGGCTACACCTTC,CASSISQTGGGYGYTF
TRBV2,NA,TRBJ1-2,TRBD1,TGTGCCAGCAGTTTGGGACAGGCAACTAACTATGGCTACACCTTC,CASSLGQATNYGYTF
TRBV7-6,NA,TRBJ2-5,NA,TGTGCCAGCAGCTTAGCTTGGAACGAAAAACCCAGAGAGACCCAGTACTTC,CASSLAWNEKPRETQYF
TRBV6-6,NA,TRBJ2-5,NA,TGTGCCAGCAGTTACCCGACAGGGAGGGGCGAGACCCAGTACTTC,CASSYPTGRGETQYF
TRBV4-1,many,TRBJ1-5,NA,TGCGCCAGCAGCCCCCTCGACGGTAGCAATCAGCCCCAGCATTTT,CASSPLDGSNQPQHF
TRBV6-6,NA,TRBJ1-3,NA,TGTGCCAGCAGTTACGGGCAGGGAAGTGCTGGAAACACCATATATTTT,CASSYGQGSAGNTIYF
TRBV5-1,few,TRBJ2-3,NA,TGCGCCAGCACCACCCTTGGAACAGGGACAGATACGCAGTATTTT,CASTTLGTGTDTQYF
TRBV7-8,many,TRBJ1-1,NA,TGTGCCAGCAGCCCCGGGACCTTCGGGACTGAAGCTTTCTTT,CASSPGTFGTEAFF
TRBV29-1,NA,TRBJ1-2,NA,TGCAGCGTTGTAACAGGCCCCTATGGCTACACCTTC,CSVVTGPYGYTF
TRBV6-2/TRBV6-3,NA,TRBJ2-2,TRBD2,TGTGCCAGCAGTTACCGGATCCTCGGTGCGGGGGGCCCGAACACCGGGGAGCTGTTTTTT,CASSYRILGAGGPNTGELFF
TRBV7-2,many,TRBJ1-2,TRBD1,TGTGCCAGCAATTACAGGGGATTATATGGCTACACCTTC,CASNYRGLYGYTF
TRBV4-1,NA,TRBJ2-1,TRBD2,TGTGCCAGCAGCCAAGTCGGCGGGGGGCTGAGGAATGAGCAGTTCTTC,CASSQVGGGLRNEQFF
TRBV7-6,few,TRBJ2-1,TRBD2,TGTGCCAGCAGCTTCCTAGCGGGGGGGATTCGTGAGCAGTTCTTC,CASSFLAGGIREQFF
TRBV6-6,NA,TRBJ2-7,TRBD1,TGTGCCAGCAGTGCGCAACTCCTTGGACAGGGCCTTGGGACCTACGAGCAGTACTTC,CASSAQLLGQGLGTYEQYF
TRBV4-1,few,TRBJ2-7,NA,TGCGCCAGCAGCCAAGATTCAGGAGGTAGCTCCTACGAGCAGTACTTC,CASSQDSGGSSYEQYF
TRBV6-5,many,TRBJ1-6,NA,TGTGCCAGCAGTTGGACCGCAATTAATTCACCCCTCCACTTT,CASSWTAINSPLHF